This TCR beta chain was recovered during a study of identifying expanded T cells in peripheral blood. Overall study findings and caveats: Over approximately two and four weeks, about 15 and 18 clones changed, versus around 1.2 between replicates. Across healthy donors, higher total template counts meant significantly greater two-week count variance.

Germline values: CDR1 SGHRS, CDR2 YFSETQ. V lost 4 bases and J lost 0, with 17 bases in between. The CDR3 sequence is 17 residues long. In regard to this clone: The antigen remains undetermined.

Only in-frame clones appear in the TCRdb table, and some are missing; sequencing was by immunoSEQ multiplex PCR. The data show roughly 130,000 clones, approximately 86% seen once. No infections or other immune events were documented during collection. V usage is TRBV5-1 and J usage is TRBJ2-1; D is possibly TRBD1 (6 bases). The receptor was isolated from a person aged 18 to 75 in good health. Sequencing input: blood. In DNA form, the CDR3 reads TGCGCCAGCAGCCTACGGGACACCACCCGCTCCTACAATGAGCAGTTCTTC. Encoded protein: CASSLRDTTRSYNEQFF. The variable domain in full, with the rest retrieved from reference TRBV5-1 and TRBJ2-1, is KAGVTQTPRYLIKTRGQQVTLSCSPISGHRSVSWYQQTPGQGLQFLFEYFSETQRNKGNFPGRFSGRQFSNSRSEMNVSTLELGDSALYLCASSLRDTTRSYNEQFFGPGTRLTVL.